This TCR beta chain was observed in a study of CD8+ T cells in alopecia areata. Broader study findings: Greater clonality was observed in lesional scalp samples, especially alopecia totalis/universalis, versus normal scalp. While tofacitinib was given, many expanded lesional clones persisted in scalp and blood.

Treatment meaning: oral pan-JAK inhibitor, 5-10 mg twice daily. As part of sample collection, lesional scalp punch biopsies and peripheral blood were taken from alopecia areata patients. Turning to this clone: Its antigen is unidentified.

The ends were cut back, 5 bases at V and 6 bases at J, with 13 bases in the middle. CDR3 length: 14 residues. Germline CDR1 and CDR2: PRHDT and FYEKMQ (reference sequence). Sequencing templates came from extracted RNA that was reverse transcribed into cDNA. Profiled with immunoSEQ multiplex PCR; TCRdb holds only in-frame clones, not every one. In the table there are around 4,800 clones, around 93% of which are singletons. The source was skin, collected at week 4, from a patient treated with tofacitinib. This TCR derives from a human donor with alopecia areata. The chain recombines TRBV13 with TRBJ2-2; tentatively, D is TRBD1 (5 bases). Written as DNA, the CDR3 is TGTGCCAGCAGCCAGCGACGGACATCCGGGGAGCTGTTTTTT. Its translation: CASSQRRTSGELFF.